Below are 10 T cell receptor beta chains sequenced from a single sample in a study of tumor-infiltrating lymphocytes in primary liver carcinoma. The authors made TCR beta cDNA from 400 to 600 ng total RNA with a constant-region primer. ARM-PCR was slightly modified, and three nested multiplex PCR rounds with it gave rise to the TCR beta libraries. Amplification in the first two PCR rounds was performed using TRBV1-TRBV30 forward primers and a C-beta reverse primer for around 9 cycles each. MiXCR, applied by TCRdb to the multiplex PCR reads, yields one record per CDR3 protein. The sample has 300,000 to 400,000 distinct CDR3 sequences, 65% seen once. Germline DNA was also extracted, while the blood RNA originated from unsorted whole blood. The source material was peripheral blood. The origin of the receptors is a man in his forties or fifties with primary liver carcinoma and hepatitis B virus infection.

The rearrangement links TRBV5-1 to TRBJ1-3; possible D gene TRBD1, 5 bases. The germline CDR1 and CDR2 sequences are SGHRS and YFSETQ. Deletions cut 4 bases from V and 4 bases from J, with 12 bases between. CDR3 size: 14 residues. CDR3 residues: CASSPTQAGNTIYF. As DNA, the CDR3 is TGCGCCAGCAGCCCGACACAGGCGGGAAACACCATATATTTT.

As for this clonotype: A single base separates this from a much larger clone, so it may be a read error. J is TRBJ1-2 and V is TRBV6-5; maybe TRBD1 (6 bases). The CDR3 runs to 15 residues. V shed 5 bases and J shed 2 bases, with 15 bases lying between them. Germline V gene lookup returns CDR1 MNHEY and CDR2 SVGAGI. The CDR3 is CASSTGQRRNYGYTF. The DNA of the CDR3 is TGTGCCAGCAGTACAGGACAGAGGCGGAACTATGGCTACACCTTC.

A word on this clonotype: A much larger clone lies one base from this, so it may be a read error. This chain links TRBV4-1 with TRBJ2-1; TRBD1 or TRBD2 may be the D gene (7 bases each). This CDR3 spans 15 amino acids. CDR1 MGHRA and CDR2 YSYEKL come from the germline V gene. The DNA of the CDR3 is TGCGCCAGCAGCCCAGGGGGGGGATCCTTCAATGAGCAGTTCTTC. Its protein is CASSPGGGSFNEQFF.

This clonotype has ten or more counts. The rearrangement links TRBV6-5 to TRBJ2-7; D gene ambiguous. V lost 3 bases, J lost 7 bases, and 13 bases lay in between. There are 13 residues in the CDR3. The germline V gene encodes CDR1 MNHEY and CDR2 SVGAGI. CDR3 in DNA: TGTGCCAGCAGTTATTGGGCGACGGGTGAGCAGTACTTC. Encoded protein: CASSYWATGEQYF.

As regards this clonotype: A junction boundary mismatches the germline segment, possibly from a read error. This sequence joins TRBV11-2 and TRBJ2-3; 7 bases are shared with TRBD2. The V gene's germline CDR1 is SGHAT and CDR2 FQNNGV. This CDR3 comprises 15 residues. As DNA, the CDR3 is TGTGTCAGCAGCTTACAGCGGGGAAGGGCAGATACGCGGTATTTT. Translating gives CVSSLQRGRADTRYF.

In regard to this clonotype: This may stem from a read error, because a much larger clone lies one nucleotide away. This chain uses TRBV6-2 or TRBV6-3 with TRBJ2-1, with TRBD2 identical over 7 bases. The CDR3 length is 14 residues. The germline gives CDR1 MNHEY, CDR2 SVGEGT. The DNA of the CDR3 is TGTCCCAGCAGCGGGACTCCCTCCTACAATGAGCAGTTCTTC. Translated: CPSSGTPSYNEQFF.

As concerns this clonotype: One end of the junction is discordant with germline, which a read error may explain. J is TRBJ2-2 and V is TRBV6-4; 8 positions agree with TRBD1. Germline V gene lookup returns CDR1 MRHNA and CDR2 SNTAGT. The CDR3 has 14 amino acids. CDR3 nucleotide sequence: TGTGCCAGCAGTACCGGGACAGGCTACGGGGAGTTGTTTTTT. Residues: CASSTGTGYGELFF.

This clonotype was seen only once. Sequence at one end of the junction differs from germline and may be a read error. The V and J genes are TRBV11-2 and TRBJ2-3; D remains unclear. Germline assignment: CDR1 SGHAT and CDR2 FQNNGV. The CDR3 contains 14 residues. The CDR3 region is CASSLGLSPDTEYF. CDR3 nucleotide sequence: TGTGCCAGCAGCTTAGGGCTCTCACCAGATACGGAGTATTTT.

On this clonotype itself: Its ends do not fully match the called genes, so a read error is possible. The chain uses TRBV4-3 and TRBJ1-5; D ambiguous. This CDR3 region has 14 residues. Germline V gives CDR1 LGHNA, CDR2 YSLEER. The CDR3 coding sequence is TGCGCCAGCGGCCAAGATTGGTCAGAGTGGCCCCAGCATTTT. Translation gives CASGQDWSEWPQHF.

The count of this clonotype is one. The J gene is TRBJ2-1, the V gene TRBV5-1; D uncertain. Trimming took off 4 bases at V and 9 bases at J, with 14 bases between the two ends. CDR3 size: 13 residues. CDR1 SGHRS and CDR2 YFSETQ come from the germline V gene. The DNA for the CDR3 is TGCGCCAGCAGCCCAAGGCCCAACAGTGAGCAGTTCTTC. Its protein product is CASSPRPNSEQFF.